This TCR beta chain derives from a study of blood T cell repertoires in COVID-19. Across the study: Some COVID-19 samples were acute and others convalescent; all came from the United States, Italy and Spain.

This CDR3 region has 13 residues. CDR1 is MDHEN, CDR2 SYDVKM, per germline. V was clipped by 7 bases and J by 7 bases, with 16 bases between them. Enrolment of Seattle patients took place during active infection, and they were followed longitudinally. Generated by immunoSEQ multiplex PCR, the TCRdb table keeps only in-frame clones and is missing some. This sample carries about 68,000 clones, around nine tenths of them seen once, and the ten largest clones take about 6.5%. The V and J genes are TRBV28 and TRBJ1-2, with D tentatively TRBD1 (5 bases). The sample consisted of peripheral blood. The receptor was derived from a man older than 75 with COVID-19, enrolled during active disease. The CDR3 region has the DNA TGTGCCAGCACCCTGGGCAGGGCTGCTGGCTACACCTTC. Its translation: CASTLGRAAGYTF.